This TCR beta chain was sequenced for a study of cytomegalovirus exposure and HLA in healthy donors. General study findings and limits: Later examination showed HLA-associated TCR beta chains had greater clonal expansion than equally common others.

The primer mix had 60 Vbeta and 13 Jbeta primers. Only in-frame clones appear in the TCRdb table, and some are missing; sequencing was by immunoSEQ multiplex PCR. The sample has approximately 200,000 clones, about four fifths seen once. Trimming at V came to 5 bases and at J to 4 bases, leaving 14 bases not matched to a gene. Per germline, CDR1 SGHDT and CDR2 YYEEEE. CDR3 length: 16 residues. On this clone: Its antigen is currently unknown.

Source material: PBMCs. This chain joins TRBV5-6 and TRBJ1-2; 7 bases align to TRBD1. This TCR was recovered from a woman aged 30 to 39 in good health and CMV-seropositive. The CDR3 sequence: CASSPIQQGLRYGYTF. CDR3 DNA: TGTGCCAGCAGTCCCATCCAACAGGGGCTGCGCTATGGCTACACCTTC.